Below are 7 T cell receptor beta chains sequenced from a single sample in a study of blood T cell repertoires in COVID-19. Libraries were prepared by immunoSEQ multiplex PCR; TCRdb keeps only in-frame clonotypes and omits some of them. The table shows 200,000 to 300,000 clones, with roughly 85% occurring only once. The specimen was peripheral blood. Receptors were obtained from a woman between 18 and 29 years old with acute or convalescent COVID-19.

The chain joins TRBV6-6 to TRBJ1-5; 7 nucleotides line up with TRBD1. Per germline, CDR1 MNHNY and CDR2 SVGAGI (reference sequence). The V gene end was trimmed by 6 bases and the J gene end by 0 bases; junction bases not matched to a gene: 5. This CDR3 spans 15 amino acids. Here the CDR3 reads CASREQGYSNQPQHF. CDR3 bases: TGTGCCAGCAGGGAACAGGGGTATAGCAATCAGCCCCAGCATTTT.

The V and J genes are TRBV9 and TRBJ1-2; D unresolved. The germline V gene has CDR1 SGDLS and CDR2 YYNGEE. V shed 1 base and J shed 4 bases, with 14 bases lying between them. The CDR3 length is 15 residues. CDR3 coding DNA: TGTGCCAGCAGCGTACTCGAAACCCGGAGCTATGGCTACACCTTC. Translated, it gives CASSVLETRSYGYTF. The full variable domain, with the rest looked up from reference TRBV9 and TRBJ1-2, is DSGVTQTPKHLITATGQRVTLRCSPRSGDLSVYWYQQSLDQGLQFLIQYYNGEERAKGNILERFSAQQFPDLHSELNLSSLELGDSALYFCASSVLETRSYGYTFGSGTRLTVV.

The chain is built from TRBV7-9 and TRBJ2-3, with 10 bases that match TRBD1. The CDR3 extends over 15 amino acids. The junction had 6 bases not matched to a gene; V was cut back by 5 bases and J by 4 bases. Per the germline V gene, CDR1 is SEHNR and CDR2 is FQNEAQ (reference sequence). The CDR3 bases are TGTGCCAGCAGCCCCGGGACAGGGGTCTCAGATACGCAGTATTTT. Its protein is CASSPGTGVSDTQYF.

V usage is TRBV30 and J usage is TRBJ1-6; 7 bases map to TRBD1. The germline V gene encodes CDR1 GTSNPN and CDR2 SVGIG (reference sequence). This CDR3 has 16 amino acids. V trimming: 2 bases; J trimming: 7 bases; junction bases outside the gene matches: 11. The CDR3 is CAWSYFAGTVNSPLHF. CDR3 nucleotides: TGTGCCTGGAGTTACTTTGCCGGGACAGTAAATTCACCCCTCCACTTT.

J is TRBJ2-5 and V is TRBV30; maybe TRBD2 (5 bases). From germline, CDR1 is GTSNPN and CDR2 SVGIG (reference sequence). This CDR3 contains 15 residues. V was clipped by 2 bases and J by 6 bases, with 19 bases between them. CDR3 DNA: TGTGCCTGGAGTCCACCGGAGGCCGATATCCAGACCCAGTACTTC. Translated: CAWSPPEADIQTQYF.

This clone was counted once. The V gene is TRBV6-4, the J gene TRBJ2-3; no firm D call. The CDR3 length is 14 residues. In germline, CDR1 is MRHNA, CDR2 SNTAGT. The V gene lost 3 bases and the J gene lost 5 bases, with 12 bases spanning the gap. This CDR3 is CASSESVRGDTQYF. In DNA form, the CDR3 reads TGTGCCAGCAGTGAGTCGGTGAGAGGAGATACGCAGTATTTT.

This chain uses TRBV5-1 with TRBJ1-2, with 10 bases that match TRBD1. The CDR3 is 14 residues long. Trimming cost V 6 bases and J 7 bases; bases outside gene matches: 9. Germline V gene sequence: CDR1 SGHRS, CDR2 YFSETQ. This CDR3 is CASNTGTGESGYTF. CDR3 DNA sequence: TGCGCCAGCAACACCGGGACAGGGGAAAGTGGCTACACCTTC. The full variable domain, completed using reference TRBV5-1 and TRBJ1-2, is KAGVTQTPRYLIKTRGQQVTLSCSPISGHRSVSWYQQTPGQGLQFLFEYFSETQRNKGNFPGRFSGRQFSNSRSEMNVSTLELGDSALYLCASNTGTGESGYTFGSGTRLTVV.